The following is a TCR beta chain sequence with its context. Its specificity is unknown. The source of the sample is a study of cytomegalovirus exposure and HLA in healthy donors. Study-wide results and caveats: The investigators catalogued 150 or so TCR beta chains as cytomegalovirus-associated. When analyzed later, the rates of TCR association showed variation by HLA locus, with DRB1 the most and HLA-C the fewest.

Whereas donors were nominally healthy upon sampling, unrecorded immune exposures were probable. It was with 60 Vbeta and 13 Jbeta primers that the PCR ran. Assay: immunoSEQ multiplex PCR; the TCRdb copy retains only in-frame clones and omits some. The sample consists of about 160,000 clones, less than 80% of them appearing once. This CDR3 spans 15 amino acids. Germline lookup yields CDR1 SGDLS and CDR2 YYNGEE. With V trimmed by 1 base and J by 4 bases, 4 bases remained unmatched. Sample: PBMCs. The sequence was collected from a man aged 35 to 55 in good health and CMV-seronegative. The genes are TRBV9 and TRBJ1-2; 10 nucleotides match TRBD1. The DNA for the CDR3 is TGTGCCAGCAGCGTACAGGACAGGGGGACCTATGGCTACACCTTC. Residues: CASSVQDRGTYGYTF.